Listed below are T cell receptor beta chains from one sample, sequenced in a study of control samples from healthy donors and cancer patients. Using immunoSEQ multiplex PCR, the repertoire was profiled, and TCRdb retains in-frame clones only, with some absent. The table lists 70,000 to 100,000 clones, about 88% of them singletons. Sequencing was performed on blood. The source of these receptors is a woman aged 55-69 years in good health. Each CDR3 is given with its conserved first and last residue. The D gene is left open where the match is weak. The listing skips clone size in some rows; elsewhere it reads once, few, many or a size class.

V	size	J	D	CDR3	DNA
TRBV6-5	NA	TRBJ1-4	TRBD1	CASRADRGHGKLFF	TGTGCCAGCAGAGCGGACAGGGGGCACGGGAAACTGTTTTTT
TRBV10-3	once	TRBJ1-1	NA	CAIAAQGNTEAFF	TGTGCCATAGCCGCACAGGGGAACACTGAAGCTTTCTTT
TRBV5-4	once	TRBJ2-5	TRBD1	CASSLGTGGETQYF	TGTGCCAGCAGCCTGGGGACAGGGGGCGAGACCCAGTACTTC
TRBV27	NA	TRBJ2-5	NA	CASSRITGETQYF	TGTGCCAGCAGTCGGATTACCGGAGAGACCCAGTACTTC
TRBV7-9	few	TRBJ1-3	NA	CASSLSTSGNTIYF	TGTGCCAGCAGCTTATCGACCTCTGGAAACACCATATATTTT
TRBV10-3	NA	TRBJ2-5	TRBD2	CAISELAGVTQYF	TGTGCCATCAGTGAGTTAGCGGGGGTAACCCAGTACTTC
TRBV9	NA	TRBJ1-1	NA	CASSFPPGHGNTEAFF	TGTGCCAGCAGCTTCCCCCCCGGCCACGGGAACACTGAAGCTTTCTTT
TRBV27	NA	TRBJ2-3	TRBD1	CASSLHGTGGGTDTQYF	TGTGCCAGCAGTTTACACGGGACAGGGGGCGGGACAGATACGCAGTATTTT
TRBV5-1	once	TRBJ2-3	TRBD1	CASSWGQGIYTDTQYF	TGCGCCAGCAGCTGGGGACAGGGAATTTACACAGATACGCAGTATTTT
TRBV4-2	NA	TRBJ2-4	TRBD2	CASSQPSGRAENIQYF	TGTGCCAGCAGCCAACCTAGCGGGAGGGCCGAAAACATTCAGTACTTC
TRBV2	NA	TRBJ2-1	NA	CASSVRVSPSYNEQFF	TGTGCCAGCAGTGTCAGGGTCTCCCCCTCCTACAATGAGCAGTTCTTC
TRBV30	NA	TRBJ1-5	NA	CAWSVGGPNQPQHF	TGTGCCTGGAGTGTAGGAGGACCCAATCAGCCCCAGCATTTT
TRBV6-2/TRBV6-3	NA	TRBJ2-3	NA	CASSYSSSEVDTQYF	TGTGCCAGCAGTTACTCTTCTAGCGAGGTAGATACGCAGTATTTT
TRBV15	NA	TRBJ2-1	NA	CATSGLRDSALGEQFF	TGTGCCACCAGCGGTCTCCGGGACTCAGCCCTAGGTGAGCAGTTCTTC
TRBV12-3/TRBV12-4	NA	TRBJ1-5	NA	CASSFGGNQPQHF	TGTGCCAGCAGTTTTGGGGGAAATCAGCCCCAGCATTTT
TRBV2	NA	TRBJ1-4	NA	CASSGDNEKLFF	TGTGCCAGCAGTGGGGATAATGAAAAACTGTTTTTT
TRBV28	once	TRBJ2-1	NA	CASSLPHKDEQFF	TGTGCCAGCAGTCTCCCTCACAAGGATGAGCAGTTCTTC
TRBV3-1/TRBV3-2	NA	TRBJ1-1	NA	CASMPPGGAEAFF	TGTGCCAGCATGCCTCCCGGCGGCGCTGAAGCTTTCTTT
TRBV7-9	NA	TRBJ2-7	NA	CASSKGGVTYEQYF	TGTGCCAGCTCCAAAGGGGGGGTGACCTACGAGCAGTACTTC
TRBV27	NA	TRBJ2-3	NA	CASSLLDPQVDTQYF	TGTGCCAGCAGTTTATTGGACCCTCAGGTTGATACGCAGTATTTT
TRBV21-1	NA	TRBJ2-7	NA	CASSKGQGEKREQYF	TGTGCCAGCAGCAAAGGACAGGGGGAGAAGAGAGAGCAGTACTTC
TRBV27	NA	TRBJ1-6	NA	CASSLSRGSPLHF	TGTGCCAGCAGTTTATCGCGAGGATCACCCCTCCACTTT
TRBV7-9	NA	TRBJ1-4	NA	CASSLRRGIHGLFF	TGTGCCAGCAGCTTACGCAGGGGTATCCACGGGCTGTTTTTT
TRBV5-1	NA	TRBJ2-3	TRBD1	CASSFGTATSTDTQYF	TGCGCCAGCAGCTTTGGGACAGCCACTAGCACAGATACGCAGTATTTT
TRBV2	once	TRBJ2-3	NA	CASSEGGSDTQYF	TGTGCCAGCAGTGAAGGTGGGTCAGATACGCAGTATTTT
TRBV7-9	NA	TRBJ1-2	TRBD1	CASSPGTGGIYGYTF	TGTGCCAGCAGCCCGGGGACAGGGGGCATCTATGGCTACACCTTC